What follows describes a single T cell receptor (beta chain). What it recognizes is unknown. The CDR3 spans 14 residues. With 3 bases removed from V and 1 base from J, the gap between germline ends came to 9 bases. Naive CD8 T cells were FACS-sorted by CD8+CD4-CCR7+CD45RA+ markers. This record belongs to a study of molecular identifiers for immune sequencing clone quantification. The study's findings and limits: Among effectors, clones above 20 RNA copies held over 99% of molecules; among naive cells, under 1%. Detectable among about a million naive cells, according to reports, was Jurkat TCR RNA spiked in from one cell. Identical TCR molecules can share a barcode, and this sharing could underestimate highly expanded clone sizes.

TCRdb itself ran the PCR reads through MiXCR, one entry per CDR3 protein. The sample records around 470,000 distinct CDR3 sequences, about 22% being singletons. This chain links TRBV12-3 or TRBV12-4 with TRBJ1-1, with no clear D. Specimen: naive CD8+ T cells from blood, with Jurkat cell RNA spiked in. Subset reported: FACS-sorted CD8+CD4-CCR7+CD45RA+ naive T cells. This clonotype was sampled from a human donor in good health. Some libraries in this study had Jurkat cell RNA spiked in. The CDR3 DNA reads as TGTGCCAGCAGTTTGGTGGCTCCGAACACTGAAGCTTTCTTT. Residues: CASSLVAPNTEAFF.